This entry is about one TCR beta chain. Its specificity is not known. The sample comes from a study of cytomegalovirus exposure and HLA in healthy donors. Findings and limits, study-wide: A later analysis, which compared TCR beta chains of equal frequency, found the HLA-associated ones more clonally expanded. Follow-up analysis later connected one missense variant in DCLRE1C with trimming of TCR beta V- and J-genes.

The PCR made use of 60 Vbeta and 13 Jbeta primers. The protocol was immunoSEQ multiplex PCR, while the TCRdb copy is restricted to in-frame clones and leaves out a portion. The data contain more than 200,000 clones, 82% of them singletons. The donors comprised healthy bone marrow donors. This receptor was obtained from a man in his forties in good health and CMV-seropositive. Sequencing was carried out using PBMCs.

The CDR3 nucleotides read TGTGCCAGCAGCGCCGCAGGGAATACAAACACCGGGGAGCTGTTTTTT. It yields the protein CASSAAGNTNTGELFF. The rearrangement links TRBV5-4 to TRBJ2-2, with a tentative D call TRBD1 (5 bases). In germline, CDR1 is SGHNT, CDR2 YYREEE (reference sequence). The CDR3 covers 16 residues. V shed 4 bases and J shed 2 bases, with 15 bases lying between them. Drawing the rest from reference TRBV5-4 and TRBJ2-2, the complete variable domain is ETGVTQSPTHLIKTRGQQVTLRCSSQSGHNTVSWYQQALGQGPQFIFQYYREEENGRGNFPPRFSGLQFPNYSSELNVNALELDDSALYLCASSAAGNTNTGELFFGEGSRLTVL.